This T cell receptor beta chain was identified during a study of breast tumors, draining lymph nodes, adjacent tissues. Whole-study findings and limits: Data only fit, rather than demonstrated, lymph node origin of most tumor T cells. Tumor TCR diversity was below lymph nodes but above nontumor tissue. Findings are consistent with lymph node origin and intratumoral expansion of most tumor T cells.

Breast cancer patients provided tissue from their axillary draining lymph nodes. This clonotype was recorded once. The antigen is undetermined. This may stem from a read error, because a much larger clone lies one nucleotide away. TCRdb used MiXCR to reprocess the multiplex PCR reads, holding one entry per CDR3 protein. The table has fewer than 300,000 distinct CDR3 sequences, approximately 30% seen once. The CDR3 contains 17 residues. CDR1 is SGHRS, CDR2 YFSETQ, per germline. V was clipped by 4 bases and J by 7 bases; unmatched bases: 15. This sequence was found in a female donor with breast cancer. Some clones in this sample may be carry-over from other donors' samples. The sample comprised axillary lymph node tissue. The V gene is TRBV5-1, the J gene TRBJ2-1, with 9 bases that match TRBD2. The CDR3 spells CASSPPALSGSGNEQFF. CDR3 in DNA: TGCGCCAGCAGCCCTCCCGCCCTTAGCGGGAGTGGTAATGAGCAGTTCTTC. Full variable domain (rest looked up from reference TRBV5-1 and TRBJ2-1): KAGVTQTPRYLIKTRGQQVTLSCSPISGHRSVSWYQQTPGQGLQFLFEYFSETQRNKGNFPGRFSGRQFSNSRSEMNVSTLELGDSALYLCASSPPALSGSGNEQFFGPGTRLTVL.